This is a list of T cell receptor beta chains from one sample in a study of prognosis after radiotherapy for stage I lung cancer. TCRdb analysed the multiplex PCR reads with MiXCR anew, one entry per CDR3 protein. The data hold tens of thousands of distinct CDR3 sequences, with about 41% observed a single time. The sample here was PBMCs, taken before or after stereotactic body radiation therapy (not recorded which). These receptors came from a donor over 45 with non-small cell lung cancer. CDR3s include the opening cysteine and the closing phenylalanine or tryptophan. Fields, in order: clone size, D gene, J gene, V gene, CDR3 length, CDR3 protein, CDR3 DNA. A D gene is named only where the DNA matches it firmly. Part of the rows lack a size; the others show once, few, many or a class for expanded clones.

.	TRBD2	TRBJ2-4	TRBV7-9	16	CASSYGGTLAKNIKYF	TGTGCCAGCAGCTACGGGGGGACTCTAGCCAAAAACATTAAGTACTTC
many	.	TRBJ2-3	TRBV30	17	CAWSLPGRALYTDTQYF	TGTGCCTGGAGTCTCCCGGGCCGAGCCCTTTACACAGATACGCAGTATTTT
many	TRBD1	TRBJ1-6	TRBV6-1	17	CASTRRGTDAYNSPLHF	TGTGCCAGCACCCGAAGGGGGACAGACGCCTATAATTCACCCCTCCACTTT
many	.	TRBJ2-6	TRBV5-1	17	CASSLDDILSGANVLTF	TGCGCCAGCAGCTTGGACGACATTCTCTCTGGGGCCAACGTCCTGACTTTC
many	TRBD1	TRBJ2-1	TRBV15	19	CATSRGVEVPDRGYNEQFF	TGTGCCACCAGCAGAGGAGTGGAGGTGCCGGACAGGGGATACAATGAGCAGTTCTTC
many	.	TRBJ2-3	TRBV11-3	14	CASSLDGVLDTQYF	TGTGCCAGCAGCTTAGATGGGGTTTTAGATACGCAGTATTTT
medium-sized	.	TRBJ2-7	TRBV12-3/TRBV12-4	12	CASSLLANEQYF	TGTGCCAGCAGTTTACTGGCTAACGAGCAGTACTTC
.	.	TRBJ2-7	TRBV7-8	14	CASSPKVISYEQYF	TGTGCCAGCAGCCCCAAGGTTATATCCTACGAGCAGTACTTC
many	TRBD2	TRBJ2-7	TRBV6-1	15	CASSPGLAGPSEQYF	TGTGCCAGCAGTCCAGGACTAGCGGGGCCGTCCGAGCAGTACTTC
.	TRBD1	TRBJ2-4	TRBV10-3	16	CAISDPPGTGKNIQYF	TGTGCCATCAGTGATCCACCTGGGACAGGGAAAAACATTCAGTACTTC
.	TRBD2	TRBJ2-1	TRBV5-1	17	CASSLAPGLAGYNEQFF	TGCGCCAGCAGCTTGGCCCCAGGACTAGCAGGTTACAATGAGCAGTTCTTC
medium-sized	.	TRBJ2-3	TRBV11-3	15	CASSLGDSRADTQYF	TGTGCCAGCAGCTTAGGAGACTCTCGCGCAGATACGCAGTATTTT
many	.	TRBJ2-7	TRBV11-1	15	CASSSGTSSSYEQYF	TGTGCCAGCAGCTCCGGGACTTCAAGCTCCTACGAGCAGTACTTC
many	.	TRBJ2-7	TRBV7-9	13	CASSLDSTYEQYF	TGTGCCAGCAGCTTAGACAGCACCTACGAGCAGTACTTC
medium-sized	.	TRBJ1-3	TRBV12-3/TRBV12-4	15	CASTEQGLSGNTIYF	TGTGCCAGCACCGAACAGGGATTGTCTGGAAACACCATATATTTT
.	.	TRBJ1-5	TRBV6-2/TRBV6-3	15	CAISLWGQGNQPQHF	TGTGCCATCAGCCTTTGGGGGCAAGGGAATCAGCCCCAGCATTTT
many	TRBD1	TRBJ2-2	TRBV18	17	CASSPFPGTGTTGELFF	TGTGCCAGCTCACCTTTCCCCGGGACAGGGACCACCGGGGAGCTGTTTTTT
many	.	TRBJ2-2	TRBV19	15	CASSAHQGGTGELFF	TGTGCCAGTAGTGCGCATCAAGGGGGCACCGGGGAGCTGTTTTTT
many	.	TRBJ2-1	TRBV2	16	CASNEKLGLVGGEQFF	TGTGCCAGCAACGAAAAACTCGGACTAGTAGGGGGTGAGCAGTTCTTC
many	TRBD2	TRBJ2-1	TRBV29-1	16	CSVDVGGTSGGNEQFF	TGCAGCGTTGACGTGGGAGGGACTAGCGGGGGGAATGAGCAGTTCTTC
many	.	TRBJ1-2	TRBV5-6	13	CASSFQGGRGYTF	TGTGCCAGCAGCTTCCAGGGAGGCCGGGGCTACACCTTC
many	.	TRBJ1-2	TRBV4-3	14	CASSQDRAGRGYTF	TGCGCCAGCAGCCAAGATAGGGCAGGGAGAGGCTACACCTTC
.	.	TRBJ2-3	TRBV12-3/TRBV12-4	14	CASNKVGGPYTQYF	TGTGCCAGCAATAAGGTGGGGGGCCCATATACGCAGTATTTT
.	.	TRBJ1-2	TRBV7-2	13	CASGPETNYCYTF	TGTGCCAGCGGTCCCGAGACGAACTATTGCTACACCTTC
.	.	TRBJ1-1	TRBV19	14	CASSIGAANTGSFF	TGTGCCAGTAGTATAGGGGCAGCGAACACTGGATCTTTCTTT
many	TRBD2	TRBJ2-7	TRBV11-1	14	CASSRLARTYEQYF	TGTGCCAGCAGCCGACTAGCGCGGACCTACGAGCAGTACTTC
many	.	TRBJ2-7	TRBV20-1	17	CSANTGLAGSLPYEQYF	TGCAGTGCTAATACCGGACTTGCGGGGTCTCTTCCCTACGAGCAGTACTTC
.	.	TRBJ2-7	TRBV12-3/TRBV12-4	14	CSSRLSGGIADQYF	TGTTCCAGCAGGCTCTCAGGCGGGATCGCCGATCAGTACTTC
.	.	TRBJ1-5	TRBV12-3/TRBV12-4	13	CAISLGMNHPQHF	TGTGCCATCAGTTTAGGAATGAATCATCCCCAGCATTTT
many	TRBD1	TRBJ1-1	TRBV6-2/TRBV6-3	15	CASSYSRGGRTEAFF	TGTGCCAGCAGTTACTCGAGAGGGGGCCGGACTGAAGCTTTCTTT
many	.	TRBJ2-7	TRBV9	17	CASSVGGAGPSSYEQYF	TGTGCCAGCAGCGTAGGAGGGGCGGGCCCGAGCTCCTACGAGCAGTACTTC
many	.	TRBJ1-2	TRBV27	13	CASSPQPGYGYTF	TGTGCCAGCAGTCCCCAGCCTGGCTATGGCTACACCTTC